Following are 26 T cell receptor beta chains from one sample sequenced in a study of shared clonotypes between healthy human individuals. The repertoire was sequenced with immunoSEQ multiplex PCR; TCRdb's copy has only in-frame clones and lacks some. The sample includes around 1.5 million clones, approximately 98% of them seen just once. The source material was naive CD4+ T cells sorted from blood. The subset: CD45RA+ positively selected. The origin of the receptors is a man aged 25-45 years in good health.

The chain employs TRBV5-4 and TRBJ2-3; 7 bases are a match to TRBD1. There are 15 residues in the CDR3. Germline V CDR1 and CDR2: SGHNT, YYREEE (reference sequence). The ends lost 2 bases at V and 2 bases at J; junction bases unmatched: 5. The CDR3: CASSFRQGPTDTQYF. CDR3 coding DNA: TGTGCCAGCAGCTTCAGACAGGGACCCACAGATACGCAGTATTTT.

The rearrangement uses TRBV5-1 and TRBJ1-1, with a possible D match to TRBD1 (6 bases). The CDR3 runs to 15 residues. CDR1 is SGHRS and CDR2 is YFSETQ in the germline V gene. Trimming shortened V by 4 bases and J by 1 base, and 14 bases separated the two germline ends. DNA for the CDR3: TGCGCCAGCAGCCTACAGGGCTTGGGGAACACTGAAGCTTTCTTT. This sequence encodes CASSLQGLGNTEAFF.

V gene TRBV10-1 combines with J gene TRBJ2-7; 10 bases align to TRBD1. The CDR3 loop spans 14 amino acids. Germline loops: CDR1 WNHNN, CDR2 SYGVQD (reference sequence). With V trimmed by 4 bases and J by 2 bases, 2 bases remained unmatched. CDR3 residues: CASSGQGAPYEQYF. The DNA for the CDR3 is TGCGCCAGCAGTGGACAGGGGGCTCCCTACGAGCAGTACTTC.

This chain links TRBV28 with TRBJ2-7; D might be TRBD1 (5 bases). The germline V gene has CDR1 MDHEN and CDR2 SYDVKM. The CDR3 runs to 14 residues. Trimming took 7 bases from V and 0 from J, leaving 13 bases between them. The CDR3 nucleotides are TGTGCCAGCATAGGTTACAGGCCCTCCTACGAGCAGTACTTC. Translation: CASIGYRPSYEQYF.

This clone was counted once. This rearrangement joins TRBV27 to TRBJ2-1, with D maybe TRBD2 (6 bases). The V and J ends lost 2 bases and 4 bases respectively, with 15 bases between them. The CDR3 runs 16 residues. CDR1 and CDR2 (germline): MNHEY, SMNVEV (reference sequence). The CDR3 loop is CASSLLTGVGYNEQFF. In nucleotides, the CDR3 is TGTGCCAGCAGTTTACTAACGGGAGTGGGTTACAATGAGCAGTTCTTC.

This clone was found once. This chain joins TRBV30 and TRBJ2-1; 15 bases agree with TRBD2. Per the germline V gene, CDR1 is GTSNPN and CDR2 is SVGIG (reference sequence). Trimming cost V 0 bases and J 8 bases; bases outside gene matches: 2. This CDR3 is 15 amino acids long. The CDR3 spells CAWSVGLAGGDEQFF. Written as DNA, the CDR3 is TGTGCCTGGAGTGTTGGACTAGCGGGAGGGGATGAGCAGTTCTTC.

The rearrangement joins TRBV29-1 to TRBJ2-7; TRBD2 is a possible D gene (6 bases). Trimming took off 7 bases at V and 7 bases at J, with 14 bases between the two ends. CDR1 is SQVTM and CDR2 is ANQGSEA in the germline V gene. CDR3 length: 11 amino acids. For the CDR3, the DNA is TGCAGCGCCCTAACGGGGACTGAGCAGTACTTC. Its protein product is CSALTGTEQYF.

The DNA for the CDR3 is TGTGCCAGCAGTTACTCCGAGAACACTGAAGCTTTCTTT. It encodes CASSYSENTEAFF. J is TRBJ1-1 and V is TRBV6-5; no clear D. V shed 0 bases and J shed 1 base, with 3 bases lying between them. The CDR3 is made up of 13 amino acids. The germline CDR1 and CDR2 sequences are MNHEY and SVGAGI.

This chain links TRBV9 with TRBJ2-2, with a tentative D call TRBD2 (6 bases). V was cut by 2 bases and J by 0 bases, with 11 bases left in between. The CDR3 has 16 residues. Germline assignment: CDR1 SGDLS and CDR2 YYNGEE. CDR3 loop: CASSVSGSPNTGELFF. CDR3 bases: TGTGCCAGCAGCGTGTCCGGGAGTCCGAACACCGGGGAGCTGTTTTTT.

The chain has TRBV5-1 and TRBJ2-7; 7 nucleotides match TRBD1. The CDR3 is made up of 12 amino acids. With 5 bases clipped from V and 6 bases from J, the junction kept 5 bases outside the gene matches. Germline loops: CDR1 SGHRS, CDR2 YFSETQ. The CDR3 is CASRERQGEQYF. Written as DNA, the CDR3 is TGCGCCAGCAGGGAACGACAGGGCGAGCAGTACTTC.

This clone has only one observation. The V gene is TRBV4-1, the J gene TRBJ2-1, with D unclear. The CDR3 is 16 amino acids. V was shortened by 0 bases and J by 4 bases, with 13 bases between the two germline ends. Germline V lookup: CDR1 MGHRA, CDR2 YSYEKL. CDR3 in DNA: TGCGCCAGCAGCCAAGATGTCGCTAGATCTTACAATGAGCAGTTCTTC. It codes for CASSQDVARSYNEQFF.

V is TRBV5-1 and J is TRBJ2-5; TRBD1 agrees at 8 bases. This CDR3 has 18 residues. Germline trimming cut 4 bases from V and 5 bases from J; bases unmatched to any gene: 19. Germline lookup yields CDR1 SGHRS and CDR2 YFSETQ. CDR3 DNA: TGCGCCAGCAGCCGGGGGCCGAGACAGACAGGGGTGGAGGAGACCCAGTACTTC. It translates to CASSRGPRQTGVEETQYF.

The chain links TRBV7-2 to TRBJ2-5; tentatively, D is TRBD2 (6 bases). Per germline, CDR1 SGHTA and CDR2 FQGNSA. V lost 3 bases to trimming and J lost 2 bases, with 10 bases between them. The CDR3 is 14 amino acids. The CDR3 loop is CASSFLGRQETQYF. The CDR3 nucleotides are TGTGCCAGCAGCTTCCTAGGGAGGCAAGAGACCCAGTACTTC.

Comment on this clone: Other nucleotide sequences from this sample produce the same CDR3. CDR3 in amino acids: CASSSGQVYGYTF. CDR3 DNA: TGTGCCAGCAGCTCCGGACAGGTCTATGGCTACACCTTC. V usage is TRBV11-2 and J usage is TRBJ1-2, with 7 bases fitting TRBD1. The trim removed 4 bases at V and 4 bases at J, leaving 3 bases unmatched. The CDR3 is 13 residues long. CDR1 and CDR2 (germline): SGHAT, FQNNGV. The whole variable domain, remainder taken from reference TRBV11-2 and TRBJ1-2, is EAGVAQSPRYKIIEKRQSVAFWCNPISGHATLYWYQQILGQGPKLLIQFQNNGVVDDSQLPKDRFSAERLKGVDSTLKIQPAKLEDSAVYLCASSSGQVYGYTFGSGTRLTVV.

V gene TRBV11-2 combines with J gene TRBJ1-5; perhaps TRBD1 as D (5 bases). The germline V gene has CDR1 SGHAT and CDR2 FQNNGV. The V gene lost 1 base and the J gene lost 2 bases, with 12 bases spanning the gap. This CDR3 has 16 amino acids. The CDR3 here is CASSLGDRGGNQPQHF. In nucleotides, the CDR3 is TGTGCCAGCAGCTTAGGGGACCGGGGAGGCAATCAGCCCCAGCATTTT.

The genes are TRBV11-2 and TRBJ2-7; 9 bases are a match to TRBD1. This CDR3 comprises 15 residues. CDR1 and CDR2 from the germline V gene are SGHAT and FQNNGV. V was pared by 5 bases and J by 1 base, with 6 bases of the junction left unmatched. CDR3 residues: CASSDGTGTSYEQYF. CDR3 DNA: TGTGCCAGCAGCGACGGGACAGGGACTTCCTACGAGCAGTACTTC.

The rearrangement uses TRBV18 and TRBJ2-7; 9 nucleotides align to TRBD2. J gave up 4 bases and V 6 bases, and 13 bases lay outside the gene matches. Germline values: CDR1 KGHSH, CDR2 LQKENI. This CDR3 has 16 amino acids. The CDR3 sequence: CASSSYYSGSLYEQYF. The CDR3 nucleotides are TGTGCCAGCTCCTCCTACTATAGCGGGAGCTTATACGAGCAGTACTTC.

The count of this clone is one. Written as DNA, the CDR3 is TGTGCCAGCAGGGGACAGGGGCGCTACGAGCAGTACTTC. Amino acids: CASRGQGRYEQYF. The V and J genes are TRBV27 and TRBJ2-7, with 10 nucleotides matching TRBD1. Trimming at V came to 6 bases and at J to 3 bases, leaving 2 bases not matched to a gene. The CDR3 has 13 residues. The germline gives CDR1 MNHEY, CDR2 SMNVEV (reference sequence).

The gene calls are TRBV11-2 and TRBJ1-1; D remains ambiguous. The V gene lost 5 bases and the J gene lost 4 bases, with 14 bases spanning the gap. Germline V gene data show CDR1 as SGHAT and CDR2 as FQNNGV. The CDR3 runs 14 residues. The CDR3 spells CASSRVDSGTEAFF. CDR3 DNA: TGTGCCAGCAGCCGGGTCGACTCGGGCACTGAAGCTTTCTTT. Based on the CDR3 plus reference TRBV11-2 and TRBJ1-1, the full variable domain is EAGVAQSPRYKIIEKRQSVAFWCNPISGHATLYWYQQILGQGPKLLIQFQNNGVVDDSQLPKDRFSAERLKGVDSTLKIQPAKLEDSAVYLCASSRVDSGTEAFFGQGTRLTVV.

V and J are TRBV7-3 and TRBJ2-3; a weak D match, TRBD1 (6 bases). The CDR3 sequence is 17 residues long. From germline, CDR1 is SGHTA and CDR2 FQGTGA. Trimming removed 0 bases from V and 0 bases from J, with 13 bases in between. This chain's CDR3 is CASSLTRDTSSTDTQYF. CDR3 in DNA: TGTGCCAGCAGCTTAACCCGGGACACCTCGAGCACAGATACGCAGTATTTT.

The chain has TRBV12-5 and TRBJ2-3, with 8 bases lining up with TRBD1. Looked up from germline, CDR1 is LGHNT and CDR2 is FRNRAP. This CDR3 region has 16 residues. J gave up 3 bases and V 1 base, and 6 bases lay outside the gene matches. This CDR3 reads CASGLARDRLTDTQYF. The CDR3 DNA reads TGTGCTAGTGGTTTGGCCCGGGACAGGCTAACAGATACGCAGTATTTT.

This chain connects TRBV14 to TRBJ1-2, with no clear D. Germline values: CDR1 SGHDN, CDR2 FVKESK. V shed 6 bases and J shed 2 bases, with 10 bases lying between them. This CDR3 has 13 residues. The CDR3 DNA sequence: TGTGCCAGCAGTGCCGATTTAAACTATGGCTACACCTTC. Its translation: CASSADLNYGYTF. Full variable domain (rest looked up from reference TRBV14 and TRBJ1-2): EAGVTQFPSHSVIEKGQTVTLRCDPISGHDNLYWYRRVMGKEIKFLLHFVKESKQDESGMPNNRFLAERTGGTYSTLKVQPAELEDSGVYFCASSADLNYGYTFGSGTRLTVV.

The rearrangement joins TRBV5-4 to TRBJ2-7; 9 nucleotides align to TRBD1. V dropped 2 bases and J dropped 3; count of bases not matched to a gene: 6. Per germline, CDR1 SGHNT and CDR2 YYREEE (reference sequence). The CDR3 sequence is 15 residues long. CDR3 sequence reads: CASSFFGTGRYEQYF. The DNA for the CDR3 is TGTGCCAGCAGCTTTTTCGGGACAGGGCGCTACGAGCAGTACTTC.

V is TRBV5-1 and J is TRBJ2-7; possible D gene TRBD1, 7 bases. Trimming cost V 3 bases and J 5 bases, with 15 bases left between them. Germline V gene data show CDR1 as SGHRS and CDR2 as YFSETQ. The CDR3 is 14 residues long. The CDR3 sequence: CASSSGQAGHEQYF. CDR3 nucleotide sequence: TGCGCCAGCAGCTCCGGACAGGCGGGGCACGAGCAGTACTTC.

The J gene is TRBJ2-1, the V gene TRBV7-9; TRBD1 matches at 9 bases. Germline values: CDR1 SEHNR, CDR2 FQNEAQ (reference sequence). With 5 bases clipped from V and 4 bases from J, the junction kept 12 bases outside the gene matches. This CDR3 contains 17 residues. CDR3 sequence (DNA): TGTGCCAGCAGCAAAGCCCGGACAGGGGATCGATACAATGAGCAGTTCTTC. Encoded protein: CASSKARTGDRYNEQFF. Full variable domain (rest looked up from reference TRBV7-9 and TRBJ2-1): DTGVSQNPRHKITKRGQNVTFRCDPISEHNRLYWYRQTLGQGPEFLTYFQNEAQLEKSRLLSDRFSAERPKGSFSTLEIQRTEQGDSAMYLCASSKARTGDRYNEQFFGPGTRLTVL.

The chain is built from TRBV10-2 and TRBJ2-7; 7 nucleotides align to TRBD2. Germline lookup yields CDR1 WSHSY and CDR2 SAAADI. The CDR3 totals 14 residues. J lost 0 bases, V lost 6 bases, and 5 bases had no gene match. This chain's CDR3 is CASSESGISYEQYF. For the CDR3, the DNA is TGCGCCAGCAGCGAGAGCGGGATCTCCTACGAGCAGTACTTC.